This paragraph reports one T cell receptor (beta chain). Antigen: not known. Trimming pared 3 bases from V and 0 bases from J, leaving 7 bases between. Germline V lookup: CDR1 SGDLS, CDR2 YYNGEE. The CDR3 spans 13 residues. The data originate from a study of molecular identifiers for immune sequencing clone quantification. Study-wide background: With replicates, the RNA of about 21,000 or 97,000 naive CD8 cells was split five ways and four were sequenced. Points from the study as a whole: Clones of above 20 RNA copies carried over 99% of effector molecules; in naive cells they carried under 1%. Barcode collisions between identical TCR molecules could shrink estimates of highly expanded clone sizes.

Using its own MiXCR run on the PCR reads, TCRdb lists one record per CDR3 protein. The table includes approximately 500,000 distinct CDR3 sequences, roughly 25% detected once. Sequenced sample: naive CD8+ T cells from blood, with Jurkat cell RNA spiked in. As to subset: FACS-sorted CD8+CD4-CCR7+CD45RA+ naive T cells. This sequence originates from a human donor in good health. Some libraries in this study had Jurkat cell RNA spiked in. V and J are TRBV9 and TRBJ2-7; D is uncertain. The CDR3, as DNA: TGTGCCAGCAGCGGGTGGAGCTCCTACGAGCAGTACTTC. This codes for CASSGWSSYEQYF.